This T cell receptor beta chain was identified during a study of blood T cell repertoires in COVID-19. Study information: Both acute and convalescent COVID-19 samples were obtained from the United States, Italy and Spain. PBMCs, B-cell-depleted T cells, or T cells were the source of the cDNA or gDNA that made up the material.

Original methodology: Estimates of nucleated cell counts were drawn from the amplification of reference gene primers. Using immunoSEQ multiplex PCR, the repertoire was profiled, and TCRdb retains in-frame clones only, with some absent. V and J calls and clone size are copied from that table; D and trimming were computed from the DNA. The sample gives around 200,000 clones, about nine tenths of which show up once; less than 25% is in the top ten. Germline V gene data show CDR1 as LGHNA and CDR2 as YSLEER. The CDR3 loop spans 21 amino acids. The junction had 21 bases not matched to a gene; V was cut back by 0 bases and J by 4 bases.

The sequenced material came from peripheral blood. This chain links TRBV4-3 with TRBJ2-7, with TRBD1 matching 10 bases. The TCR sequence derives from a man between 65 and 85 years old with active or convalescent COVID-19. The DNA of the CDR3 is TGCGCCAGCAGCCAAGACTGGTGGTACGGGAGAGCGACAGGGGGCTCTTACGAGCAGTACTTC. Its translation: CASSQDWWYGRATGGSYEQYF.